These T cell receptor beta chains were read from a single sample in a study of T cell repertoires in cytomegalovirus infection. One entry per CDR3 protein results from TCRdb running MiXCR on the reads. Of roughly 250,000 distinct CDR3 sequences in the sample, 9% to 15% were seen once. Sequencing was performed on PBMCs. The receptor source for this set is a human donor in good health (CMV status not recorded). Some clones in this sample may be carry-over from other donors' samples. Each CDR3 is given with its conserved first and last residue. The D gene is left open where the match is weak. The size entry is marked missing in some rows and otherwise reads once, few, many or a size class.

D gene	J gene	clone size	V gene	CDR3 DNA	CDR3 protein
NA	TRBJ2-2	many	TRBV14	TGTGCCAGCAGCCAAGCCCGGTTGGATGGGGAGCTGTTTTTT	CASSQARLDGELFF
TRBD2	TRBJ2-1	many	TRBV7-7	TGTGCCAGCAGCTTAGCTAGCGGGGCGTCCTACAATGAGCAGTTCTTC	CASSLASGASYNEQFF
NA	TRBJ2-1	many	TRBV7-2	TGTGCCAGCAGCTTCCTCGGTATAGGCGGTGAGCAGTTCTTC	CASSFLGIGGEQFF
NA	TRBJ1-5	NA	TRBV10-3	TGTGCCATCGCGCAGGGTAACAATCGGCCCCAGCATTTT	CAIAQGNNRPQHF
TRBD2	TRBJ2-2	many	TRBV11-3	TGTGCCAGCAGCCCTAGGGCAGGGCGGGAGACCGGGGAGCTGTTTTTT	CASSPRAGRETGELFF
NA	TRBJ2-7	NA	TRBV18	TGTGCCAGCTCACCGGAGCGCACCTACGAGCAGTACTTC	CASSPERTYEQYF
TRBD2	TRBJ2-5	few	TRBV20-1	TGCAGTGTGACAGCGGGGGGCGGAGAGACCCAGTACTTC	CSVTAGGGETQYF
NA	TRBJ1-1	many	TRBV6-2/TRBV6-3	TGTGCCAGCAGTCGAGGCCCCTACACTGAAGCTTTCTTT	CASSRGPYTEAFF
NA	TRBJ1-2	many	TRBV7-9	TGTGCCAGCAGCGTCGGACAGAACTATGGCTACACCTTC	CASSVGQNYGYTF
TRBD1	TRBJ2-3	few	TRBV2	TGTGCCAGCAGTGAGGGGGGACAGGCGCCGCCGAATACGCAGTATTTT	CASSEGGQAPPNTQYF
NA	TRBJ2-7	NA	TRBV28	TGTGCCAGCAGTTTAGGGACCTTAGACACCTACGAGCAGTACTTC	CASSLGTLDTYEQYF
NA	TRBJ1-1	many	TRBV10-3	TGTGCCATCAGTGTGGGACATAAGAACACTGAAGCTTTCTTT	CAISVGHKNTEAFF
TRBD2	TRBJ2-5	few	TRBV7-2	TGTGCCAGCAGCTTAGACCAGGCAGCGGGAGTCGGTCAAGAGACCCAGTACTTC	CASSLDQAAGVGQETQYF
NA	TRBJ1-1	many	TRBV7-3	TGTGCCAGCAGCCTCAGGATTATGAACACTGAAGCTTTCTTT	CASSLRIMNTEAFF
NA	TRBJ1-2	many	TRBV10-3	TGTGCCATCAGTGACAGCACCTATGGCTACACCTTC	CAISDSTYGYTF
NA	TRBJ2-7	once	TRBV15	TGTGCCACCGCTACCGGGGCGCCCTACGAGCAGTACTTC	CATATGAPYEQYF
NA	TRBJ2-5	many	TRBV7-6	TGTGCCAGCAGCAACTTAGGGGGGCCCCAAGAGACCCAGTACTTC	CASSNLGGPQETQYF
TRBD2	TRBJ2-2	many	TRBV7-2	TGTGCCAGCACCCCTCGTGCGGGGGCGAACACCGGGGAGCTGTTTTTT	CASTPRAGANTGELFF
NA	TRBJ1-1	NA	TRBV20-1	TGCAGTGCTACCGTAGGATGGGGGAGGACTGAAGCTTTCTTT	CSATVGWGRTEAFF
NA	TRBJ2-2	NA	TRBV3-1	TGTGCCAGCAGCCCCGAGCAGGGGACCGGGGAGCTGTTTTTT	CASSPEQGTGELFF
NA	TRBJ2-3	many	TRBV7-2	TGTGCCAGCAGCTTAGCCGGGTACCCCACAGATACGCAGTATTTT	CASSLAGYPTDTQYF
NA	TRBJ1-1	NA	TRBV6-5	TGTGCCAGCAGCCCCCCCCGCAAGAGGAACACTGAAGCTTTCTTT	CASSPPRKRNTEAFF
TRBD1	TRBJ2-1	NA	TRBV29-1	TGCAGCGTTGAAGACCGAGACAGGGGCGCCTACAATGAGCAGTTCTTC	CSVEDRDRGAYNEQFF
NA	TRBJ2-5	many	TRBV6-2/TRBV6-3	TGTGCCAGCAGTTACGACTCAGGCGGCTGGACCCAGTACTTC	CASSYDSGGWTQYF
NA	TRBJ1-1	few	TRBV18	TGTGCCAGCTCTTCCGGGCCTCCCGGAGACACTGAAGCTTTCTTT	CASSSGPPGDTEAFF
NA	TRBJ2-3	few	TRBV20-1	TGCAGTGCTAGAGTGATTAGCGCCACAGATACGCAGTATTTT	CSARVISATDTQYF
NA	TRBJ1-2	few	TRBV28	TGTGCCAGCAGTTTGGCACAGACCTATGGCTACACCTTC	CASSLAQTYGYTF
NA	TRBJ1-5	many	TRBV7-2	TGTGCCAGCAGCGTAATAGGGAATCAGCCCCAGCATTTT	CASSVIGNQPQHF
NA	TRBJ1-1	many	TRBV19	TGTGCCAGTAGTCCAGGGACCATCTATACTGAAGCTTTCTTT	CASSPGTIYTEAFF
TRBD1	TRBJ1-4	many	TRBV7-9	TGTGCCAGCAGCCACAGGGGGACTAATGAAAAACTGTTTTTT	CASSHRGTNEKLFF
NA	TRBJ2-5	few	TRBV5-1	TGCGCCAGCAGCTTCAATGGGGTTTACCAAGAGACCCAGTACTTC	CASSFNGVYQETQYF
NA	TRBJ2-7	many	TRBV7-9	TGTGCCAGCAGCTCCGGGACAACATCCTACGAGCAGTACTTC	CASSSGTTSYEQYF
TRBD1	TRBJ2-5	NA	TRBV12-3/TRBV12-4	TGTGCCAGCAGTTTAATGCGGACAGGGGTCGGAGAGACCCAGTACTTC	CASSLMRTGVGETQYF
TRBD2	TRBJ2-4	once	TRBV6-8	TGTGCCAGCAGTGCGGGGGGGGAATTAGCCAAAAACATTCAGTACTTC	CASSAGGELAKNIQYF
TRBD2	TRBJ2-2	many	TRBV7-2	TGTGCCAGCAGCTTATTAGCGGGGGGGGTCCCGAACACCGGGGAGCTGTTTTTT	CASSLLAGGVPNTGELFF
NA	TRBJ1-2	many	TRBV6-6	TGTGCCAGCACCTCGAGAGGATCGGGGAATGGCTACACCTTC	CASTSRGSGNGYTF
TRBD1	TRBJ2-2	NA	TRBV12-3/TRBV12-4	TGTGCCAGCAGTTTAGTCACAGGGGCCGGGGAGCTGTTTTTT	CASSLVTGAGELFF
TRBD1	TRBJ2-1	many	TRBV11-1	TGTGCCAGCAGCCCACCGGGACAGGGGACCAATGAGCAGTTCTTC	CASSPPGQGTNEQFF
NA	TRBJ1-1	many	TRBV27	TGTGCCAGCACCCTTGGGGGCAGGCACACTGAAGCTTTCTTT	CASTLGGRHTEAFF
TRBD1	TRBJ2-7	NA	TRBV6-5	TGTGCCAGCCTTTCGGACAGGGGTTACGAGCAGTACTTC	CASLSDRGYEQYF
NA	TRBJ1-5	few	TRBV20-1	TGCAGTGCTAGAATAGGGCAGGGCGGTCAGCCCCAGCATTTT	CSARIGQGGQPQHF
NA	TRBJ1-1	many	TRBV28	TGTGCCAGCAGACCCGACAGGAACACTGAAGCTTTCTTT	CASRPDRNTEAFF
NA	TRBJ2-7	few	TRBV30	TGTGCCTGGAGTGGAACCTACGAGCAGTACTTC	CAWSGTYEQYF
NA	TRBJ2-5	few	TRBV29-1	TGCAGCGTGGAACGAGGGGAGACCCAGTACTTC	CSVERGETQYF
TRBD1	TRBJ2-7	many	TRBV7-2	TGTGCCAGCAGCTTACTAGGGACAGAGATCTCCTACGAGCAGTACTTC	CASSLLGTEISYEQYF
NA	TRBJ1-4	few	TRBV20-1	TGCAGTGCTAGAGGACAAGCCGAAGCAACTAATGAAAAACTGTTTTTT	CSARGQAEATNEKLFF
TRBD1	TRBJ2-5	few	TRBV20-1	TGCAGTTTTTACGGACAGGGCGGGGAAGAGACCCAGTACTTC	CSFYGQGGEETQYF
NA	TRBJ2-5	few	TRBV20-1	TGCAGTGCTAGAGATTCGGAGAGAGGGGGGCGGGAGACCCAGTACTTC	CSARDSERGGRETQYF
TRBD2	TRBJ2-1	NA	TRBV29-1	TGCAGCGGGGTGGGCAGCGGGAGGATCAATGAGCAGTTCTTC	CSGVGSGRINEQFF
NA	TRBJ2-5	NA	TRBV12-3/TRBV12-4	TGTGCCAGCAGTTTATCATCGATCCAAGAGACCCAGTACTTC	CASSLSSIQETQYF
TRBD1	TRBJ2-7	many	TRBV2	TGTGCCAGCAGTGAACCGGGACAGGGGCCCTACGAGCAGTACTTC	CASSEPGQGPYEQYF
NA	TRBJ2-1	NA	TRBV14	TGTGCCAGCAGAACGGCTGTACACAATAGTGAGCAGTTCTTC	CASRTAVHNSEQFF